The clone carrying this T cell receptor beta chain was seen a few times. Its antigen is unknown. Unique molecular identifiers were carried by the TCR beta cDNA libraries. MiXCR, applied by TCRdb to the PCR reads, yields one record per CDR3 protein. The top ten clones hold roughly 4.5% of a sample with roughly 800,000 distinct CDR3 sequences, about half of them seen once. The source of the sample is a study of post-analysis software for immune sequencing data. In the study overall: The disease courses covered relapsing-remitting, secondary progressive and progressive-relapsing multiple sclerosis.

Germline CDR1 is MDHEN and CDR2 is SYDVKM. Deletions cut 10 bases from V and 2 bases from J, with 18 bases between. This CDR3 comprises 14 residues. Study-level results: F measure grouped same-batch samples tightly together. Elevated frequency relative to controls characterized roughly 5 TRBV segments in patients, TRBV5-6, TRBV5-1 and TRBV20-1 among them.

The chain combines TRBV28 with TRBJ2-7, with no clear D. Sequenced: blood. The TCR was taken from a girl under 18 with multiple sclerosis. For the CDR3, the DNA is TGTGCCACCCTCGCCCCCTCTGGGACCTACGAGCAGTACTTC. Its translation is CATLAPSGTYEQYF. Supplemented by reference TRBV28 and TRBJ2-7, the full variable domain reads DVKVTQSSRYLVKRTGEKVFLECVQDMDHENMFWYRQDPGLGLRLIYFSYDVKMKEKGDIPEGYSVSREKKERFSLILESASTNQTSMYLCATLAPSGTYEQYFGPGTRLTVT.